The 12 T cell receptor beta chains in this list originate from one sample, sequenced in a study of early stage breast cancer tumors. Sequenced by immunoSEQ multiplex PCR; TCRdb stores in-frame clones only, minus some. Of about 70,000 clones detected, approximately 80% appear once; the ten largest clones hold about 4.5%. The sequencing input was blood. These receptors came from a person aged 40 to 50 with breast cancer.

This sequence joins TRBV13 and TRBJ2-7; 7 bases agree with TRBD1. V shed 2 bases, J shed 2 bases, and the junction held 12 bases outside the gene matches. Germline assignment: CDR1 PRHDT and CDR2 FYEKMQ (reference sequence). This CDR3 has 17 residues. The CDR3, as DNA: TGTGCCAGCAGCTTATCATCCCCCGCGACAGGGCCCTACGAGCAGTACTTC. Protein product: CASSLSSPATGPYEQYF. Full variable domain (rest looked up from reference TRBV13 and TRBJ2-7): AAGVIQSPRHLIKEKRETATLKCYPIPRHDTVYWYQQGPGQDPQFLISFYEKMQSDKGSIPDRFSAQQFSDYHSELNMSSLELGDSALYFCASSLSSPATGPYEQYFGPGTRLTVT.

The chain has TRBV28 and TRBJ2-7, with 7 bases identical to TRBD2. This CDR3 spans 15 amino acids. With 6 bases clipped from V and 0 bases from J, the junction kept 8 bases outside the gene matches. Germline lookup yields CDR1 MDHEN and CDR2 SYDVKM. For the CDR3, the DNA is TGTGCCAGCAGGGGAGGGGACGTCAGCTCCTACGAGCAGTACTTC. Translating it yields CASRGGDVSSYEQYF.

The chain links TRBV6-1 to TRBJ1-5; D is ambiguous. V lost 6 bases and J lost 1, with 10 bases in between. This CDR3 is 14 amino acids long. CDR1 is MNHNS, CDR2 SASEGT, per germline. Written as DNA, the CDR3 is TGTGCCAGCAGATTTGGGGTAAGCAATCAGCCCCAGCATTTT. This encodes CASRFGVSNQPQHF.

This clone was counted between two and nine times. The J gene is TRBJ2-7, the V gene TRBV27, with a possible D match to TRBD1 (5 bases). V dropped 2 bases and J dropped 1 base, with 9 bases sitting between them. Germline CDR1 reads MNHEY; CDR2 reads SMNVEV (reference sequence). The CDR3 is 14 residues long. CDR3 sequence (DNA): TGTGCCAGCAGTTTACAGGGCGTTTCCTACGAGCAGTACTTC. This translates into CASSLQGVSYEQYF.

This rearrangement joins TRBV5-1 to TRBJ2-7; 8 bases match TRBD2. V shed 2 bases, J shed 3 bases, and the junction held 10 bases outside the gene matches. CDR3 length equals 16 residues. Germline CDR1 and CDR2: SGHRS and YFSETQ. CDR3 loop: CASSLLTGTSNYEQYF. The CDR3 DNA reads as TGCGCCAGCAGCTTATTGACCGGGACTAGTAACTACGAGCAGTACTTC.

The CDR3 DNA sequence: TGTGCCTGGAGTGAGTCAGGGGGCACTGAAGCTTTCTTT. This gives the protein CAWSESGGTEAFF. This chain joins TRBV30 and TRBJ1-1, with 7 bases identical to TRBD1. From germline, CDR1 is GTSNPN and CDR2 SVGIG (reference sequence). Trimming cost V 1 base and J 4 bases; bases outside gene matches: 3. This CDR3 comprises 13 residues.

The V call is TRBV2, the J call TRBJ2-3, with TRBD2 matching over 15 bases. The CDR3 is 20 residues long. The J segment lost 0 bases and the V segment lost 6 bases, leaving 13 bases of the junction unmatched. Per germline, CDR1 SNHLY and CDR2 FYNNEI. The CDR3 protein is CASRHREGLAGGPSTDTQYF. The CDR3, as DNA: TGTGCCAGCAGGCACAGGGAAGGACTAGCGGGAGGGCCCAGCACAGATACGCAGTATTTT.

V usage is TRBV7-6 and J usage is TRBJ2-1; the match to TRBD1 covers 7 bases. The germline V gene encodes CDR1 SGHVS and CDR2 FNYEAQ. The CDR3 runs to 16 residues. V lost 0 bases and J lost 8; bases outside the gene matches: 10. The CDR3 region has the DNA TGTGCCAGCAGCTTAGCGGGGACAGCGCCACGCGATGAGCAGTTCTTC. Translation: CASSLAGTAPRDEQFF. The complete variable domain, with remaining parts taken from reference TRBV7-6 and TRBJ2-1, reads GAGVSQSPRYKVTKRGQDVALRCDPISGHVSLYWYRQALGQGPEFLTYFNYEAQQDKSGLPNDRFSAERPEGSISTLTIQRTEQRDSAMYRCASSLAGTAPRDEQFFGPGTRLTVL.

For the CDR3, the DNA is TGTGCCAGCAGCGCTACGGTCGGGAGTGACACCGGGGAGCTGTTTTTT. The encoded protein is CASSATVGSDTGELFF. The J gene is TRBJ2-2, the V gene TRBV7-9; TRBD2 might be the D (6 bases). The V and J ends lost 5 bases and 3 bases respectively, with 16 bases between them. The CDR3 runs to 16 residues. Germline CDR1 SEHNR, CDR2 FQNEAQ (reference sequence).

This clone is deemed medium-sized. The chain carries TRBV5-1 and TRBJ2-7; TRBD2 is a possible D gene (5 bases). The CDR3 is 12 amino acids. Germline assignment: CDR1 SGHRS and CDR2 YFSETQ. Trimming cost V 5 bases and J 3 bases, with 9 bases left between them. The CDR3, as DNA: TGCGCCAGCAGTAGACGGGACTACGAGCAGTACTTC. This codes for CASSRRDYEQYF. Combining the CDR3 with reference TRBV5-1 and TRBJ2-7 gives the whole variable domain KAGVTQTPRYLIKTRGQQVTLSCSPISGHRSVSWYQQTPGQGLQFLFEYFSETQRNKGNFPGRFSGRQFSNSRSEMNVSTLELGDSALYLCASSRRDYEQYFGPGTRLTVT.

The V gene is TRBV4-2, the J gene TRBJ2-1; 10 nucleotides align to TRBD2. Losses at the gene ends were 2 bases for V and 5 bases for J; bases not matched to a gene: 15. This CDR3 comprises 19 residues. Germline CDR1 reads LGHNA; CDR2 reads YNFKEQ. The CDR3 spells CASSQKAGLGLAEDNEQFF. The CDR3 DNA is TGTGCCAGCAGCCAAAAAGCCGGACTCGGACTAGCGGAGGACAATGAGCAGTTCTTC.

The CDR3 coding sequence is TGCGCCAGCAGCCCCGGACAGGGGGCTGGATTGGTCATAGCTTTCTTT. Translating gives CASSPGQGAGLVIAFF. The chain employs TRBV4-1 and TRBJ1-1; 11 nucleotides line up with TRBD1. The CDR3 contains 16 residues. V dropped 4 bases and J dropped 10; count of bases not matched to a gene: 14. Germline V lookup: CDR1 MGHRA, CDR2 YSYEKL.